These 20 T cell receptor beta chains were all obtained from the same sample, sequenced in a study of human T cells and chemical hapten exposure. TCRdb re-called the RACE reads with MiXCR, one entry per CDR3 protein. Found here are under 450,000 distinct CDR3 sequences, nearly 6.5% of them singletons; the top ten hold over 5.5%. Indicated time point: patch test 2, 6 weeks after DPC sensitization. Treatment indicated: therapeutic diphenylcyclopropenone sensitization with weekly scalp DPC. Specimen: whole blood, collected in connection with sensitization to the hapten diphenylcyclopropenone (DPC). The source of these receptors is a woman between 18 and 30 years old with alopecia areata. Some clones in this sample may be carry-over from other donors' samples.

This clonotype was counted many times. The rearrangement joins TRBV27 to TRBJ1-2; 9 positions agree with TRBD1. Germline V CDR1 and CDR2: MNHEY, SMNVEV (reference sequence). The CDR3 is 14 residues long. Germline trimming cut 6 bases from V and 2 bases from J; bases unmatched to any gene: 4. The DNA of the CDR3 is TGTGCCAGCAGCTCCGGACAGGGGAACTATGGCTACACCTTC. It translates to CASSSGQGNYGYTF.

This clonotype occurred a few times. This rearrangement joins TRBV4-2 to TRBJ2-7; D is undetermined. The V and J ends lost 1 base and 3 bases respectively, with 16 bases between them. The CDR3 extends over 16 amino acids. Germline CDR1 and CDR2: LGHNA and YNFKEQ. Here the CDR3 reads CASSQGSGNSVYEQYF. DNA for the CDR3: TGTGCCAGCAGCCAAGGGTCCGGAAATTCCGTCTACGAGCAGTACTTC.

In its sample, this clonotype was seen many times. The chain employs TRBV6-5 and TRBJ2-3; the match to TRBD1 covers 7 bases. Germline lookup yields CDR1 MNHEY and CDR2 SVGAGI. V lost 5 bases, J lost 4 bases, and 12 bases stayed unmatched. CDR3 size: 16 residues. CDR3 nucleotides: TGTGCCAGCAGTATACGCAAAGGGGGCCCCCCAGATACGCAGTATTTT. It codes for CASSIRKGGPPDTQYF.

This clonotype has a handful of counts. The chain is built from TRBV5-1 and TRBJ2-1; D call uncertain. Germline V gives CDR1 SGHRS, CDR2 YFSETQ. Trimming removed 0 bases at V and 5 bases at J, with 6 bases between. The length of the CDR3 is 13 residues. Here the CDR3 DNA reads TGCGCCAGCAGCTTGGTGCGGAACAATGAGCAGTTCTTC. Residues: CASSLVRNNEQFF. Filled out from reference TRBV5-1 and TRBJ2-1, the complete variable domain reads KAGVTQTPRYLIKTRGQQVTLSCSPISGHRSVSWYQQTPGQGLQFLFEYFSETQRNKGNFPGRFSGRQFSNSRSEMNVSTLELGDSALYLCASSLVRNNEQFFGPGTRLTVL.

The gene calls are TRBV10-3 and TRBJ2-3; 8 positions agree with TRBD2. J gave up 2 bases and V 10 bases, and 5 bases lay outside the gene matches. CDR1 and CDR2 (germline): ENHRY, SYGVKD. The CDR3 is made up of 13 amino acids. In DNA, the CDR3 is TGTGCCACCGCGGGGGGCCACACAGATACGCAGTATTTT. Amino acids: CATAGGHTDTQYF.

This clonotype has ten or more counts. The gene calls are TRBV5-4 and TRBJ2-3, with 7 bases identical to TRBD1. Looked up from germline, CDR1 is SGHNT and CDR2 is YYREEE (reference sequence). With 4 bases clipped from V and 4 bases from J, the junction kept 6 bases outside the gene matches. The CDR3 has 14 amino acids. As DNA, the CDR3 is TGTGCCAGCAGCCAAGAACAGGGGTCAGATACGCAGTATTTT. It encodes CASSQEQGSDTQYF.

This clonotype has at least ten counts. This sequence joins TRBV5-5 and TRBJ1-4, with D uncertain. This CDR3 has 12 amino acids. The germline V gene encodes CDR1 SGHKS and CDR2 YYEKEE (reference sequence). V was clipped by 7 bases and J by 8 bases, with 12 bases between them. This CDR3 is CASATTGEKLFF. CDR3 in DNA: TGTGCCAGCGCCACGACGGGGGAAAAACTGTTTTTT. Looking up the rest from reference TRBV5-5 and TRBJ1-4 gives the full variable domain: DAGVTQSPTHLIKTRGQQVTLRCSPISGHKSVSWYQQVLGQGPQFIFQYYEKEERGRGNFPDRFSARQFPNYSSELNVNALLLGDSALYLCASATTGEKLFFGSGTQLSVL.

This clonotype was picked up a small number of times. CDR3 amino acids: CASSYSQGAEDTQYF. The CDR3 DNA reads as TGTGCCAGCAGTTACTCACAGGGGGCAGAAGATACGCAGTATTTT. This chain connects TRBV6-5 to TRBJ2-3, with 9 bases aligning to TRBD1. Germline V gives CDR1 MNHEY, CDR2 SVGAGI. Trimming at V came to 0 bases and at J to 5 bases, leaving 3 bases not matched to a gene. The CDR3 runs 15 residues.

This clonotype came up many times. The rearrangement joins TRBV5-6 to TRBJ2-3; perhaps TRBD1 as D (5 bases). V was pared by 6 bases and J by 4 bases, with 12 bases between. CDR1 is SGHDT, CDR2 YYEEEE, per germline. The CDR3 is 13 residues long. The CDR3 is CASMDNPPDTQYF. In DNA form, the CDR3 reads TGTGCCAGCATGGACAACCCCCCAGATACGCAGTATTTT.

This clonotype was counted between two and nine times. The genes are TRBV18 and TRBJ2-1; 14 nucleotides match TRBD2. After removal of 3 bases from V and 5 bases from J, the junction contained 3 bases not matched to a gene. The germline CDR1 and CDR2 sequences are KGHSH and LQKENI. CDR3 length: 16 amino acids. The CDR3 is CASSPRTSGGHNEQFF. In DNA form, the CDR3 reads TGTGCCAGCTCACCTCGGACTAGCGGGGGGCACAATGAGCAGTTCTTC.

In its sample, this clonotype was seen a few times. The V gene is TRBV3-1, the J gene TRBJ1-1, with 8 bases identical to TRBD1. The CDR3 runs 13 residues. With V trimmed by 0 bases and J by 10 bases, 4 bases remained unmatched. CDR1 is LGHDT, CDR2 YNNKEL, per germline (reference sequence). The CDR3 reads CASSQDDRGRAFF. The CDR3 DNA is TGTGCCAGCAGCCAAGATGACAGGGGAAGAGCTTTCTTT.

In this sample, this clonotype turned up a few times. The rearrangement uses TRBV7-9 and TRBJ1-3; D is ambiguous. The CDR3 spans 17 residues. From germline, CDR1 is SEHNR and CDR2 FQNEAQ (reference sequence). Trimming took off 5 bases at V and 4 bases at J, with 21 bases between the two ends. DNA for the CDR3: TGTGCCAGCAGCCAGGCCCCCTTACCCCTGGGCGGAAACACCATATATTTT. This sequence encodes CASSQAPLPLGGNTIYF.

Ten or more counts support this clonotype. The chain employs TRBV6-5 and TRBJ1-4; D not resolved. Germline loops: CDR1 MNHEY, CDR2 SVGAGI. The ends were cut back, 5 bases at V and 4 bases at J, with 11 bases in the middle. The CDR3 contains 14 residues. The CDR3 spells CASSPSISNEKLFF. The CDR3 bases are TGTGCCAGCAGTCCATCGATCAGTAATGAAAAACTGTTTTTT.

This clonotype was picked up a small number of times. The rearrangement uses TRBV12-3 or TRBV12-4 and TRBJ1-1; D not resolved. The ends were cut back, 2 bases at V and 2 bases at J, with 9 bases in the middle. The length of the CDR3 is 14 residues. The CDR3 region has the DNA TGTGCCAGCAGTTTAAGGGAGTTTAACACTGAAGCTTTCTTT. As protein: CASSLREFNTEAFF.

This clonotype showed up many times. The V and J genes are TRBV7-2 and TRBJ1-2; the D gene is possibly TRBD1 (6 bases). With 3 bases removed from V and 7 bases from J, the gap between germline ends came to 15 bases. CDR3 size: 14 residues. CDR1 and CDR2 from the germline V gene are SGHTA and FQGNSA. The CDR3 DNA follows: TGTGCCAGCAGCTTTCAGACAGGAACGCCTGGCTACACCTTC. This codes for CASSFQTGTPGYTF.

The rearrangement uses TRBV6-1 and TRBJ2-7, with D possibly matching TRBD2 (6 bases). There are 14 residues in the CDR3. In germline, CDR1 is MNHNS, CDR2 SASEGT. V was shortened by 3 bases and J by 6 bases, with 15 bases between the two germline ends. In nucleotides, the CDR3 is TGTGCCAGCAGTGATTTGAGTATGGGGGGCGAGCAGTACTTC. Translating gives CASSDLSMGGEQYF.

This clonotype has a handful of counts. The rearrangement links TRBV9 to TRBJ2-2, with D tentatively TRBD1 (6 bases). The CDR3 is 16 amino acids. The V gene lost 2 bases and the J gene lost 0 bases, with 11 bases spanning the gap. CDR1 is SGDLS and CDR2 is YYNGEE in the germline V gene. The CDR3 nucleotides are TGTGCCAGCAGCGTCGACAGGCTAACGAACACCGGGGAGCTGTTTTTT. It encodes CASSVDRLTNTGELFF.

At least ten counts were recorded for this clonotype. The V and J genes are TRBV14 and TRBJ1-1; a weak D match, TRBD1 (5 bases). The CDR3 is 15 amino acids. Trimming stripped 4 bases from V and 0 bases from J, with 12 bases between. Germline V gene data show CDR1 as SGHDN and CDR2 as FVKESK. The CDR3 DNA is TGTGCCAGCAGCCCGATGTCGGGGGTGAACACTGAAGCTTTCTTT. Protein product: CASSPMSGVNTEAFF.

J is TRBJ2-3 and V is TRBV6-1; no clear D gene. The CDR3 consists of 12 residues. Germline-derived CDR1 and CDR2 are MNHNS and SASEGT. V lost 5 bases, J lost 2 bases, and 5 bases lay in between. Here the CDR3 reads CASSRATDTQYF. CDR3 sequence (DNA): TGTGCCAGCAGTCGGGCCACAGATACGCAGTATTTT.

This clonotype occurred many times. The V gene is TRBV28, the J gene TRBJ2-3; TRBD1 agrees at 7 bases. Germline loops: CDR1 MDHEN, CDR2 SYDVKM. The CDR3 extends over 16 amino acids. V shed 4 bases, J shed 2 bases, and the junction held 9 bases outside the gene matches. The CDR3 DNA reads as TGTGCCAGCAGTTCCCCCAGGGGGATTCCCACAGATACGCAGTATTTT. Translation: CASSSPRGIPTDTQYF.